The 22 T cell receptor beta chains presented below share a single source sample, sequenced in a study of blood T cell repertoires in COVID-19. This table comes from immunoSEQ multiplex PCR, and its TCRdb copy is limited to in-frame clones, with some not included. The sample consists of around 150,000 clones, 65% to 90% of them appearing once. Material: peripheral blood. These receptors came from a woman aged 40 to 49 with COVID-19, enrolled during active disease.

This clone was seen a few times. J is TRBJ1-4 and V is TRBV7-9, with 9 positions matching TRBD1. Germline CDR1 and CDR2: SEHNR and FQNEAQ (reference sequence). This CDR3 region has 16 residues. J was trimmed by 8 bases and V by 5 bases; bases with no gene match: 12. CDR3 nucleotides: TGTGCCAGCAGCCTCCAGCCGGGACAGGGTGGCGAAAAACTGTTTTTT. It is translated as CASSLQPGQGGEKLFF.

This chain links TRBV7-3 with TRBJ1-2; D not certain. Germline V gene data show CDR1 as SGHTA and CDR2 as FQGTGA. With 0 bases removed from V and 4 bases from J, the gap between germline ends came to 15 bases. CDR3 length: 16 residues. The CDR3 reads CASSLTSGSPGYGYTF. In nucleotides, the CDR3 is TGTGCCAGCAGCTTAACGTCCGGCTCCCCGGGCTATGGCTACACCTTC.

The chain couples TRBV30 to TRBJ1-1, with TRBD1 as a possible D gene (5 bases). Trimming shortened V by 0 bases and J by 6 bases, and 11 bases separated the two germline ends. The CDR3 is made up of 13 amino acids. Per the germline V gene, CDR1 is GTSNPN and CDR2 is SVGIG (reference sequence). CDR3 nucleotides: TGTGCCTGGAGTGTCGGGGGGGTTGCTGAAGCTTTCTTT. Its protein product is CAWSVGGVAEAFF.

The CDR3 DNA reads TGTGCCAGCAGTTTACGGGAGGGTGGCGATGAGCAGTTCTTC. It specifies CASSLREGGDEQFF. The chain joins TRBV27 to TRBJ2-1; 8 bases map to TRBD2. The junction had 5 bases not matched to a gene; V was cut back by 2 bases and J by 8 bases. CDR1 and CDR2 from the germline V gene are MNHEY and SMNVEV (reference sequence). CDR3 length: 14 residues.

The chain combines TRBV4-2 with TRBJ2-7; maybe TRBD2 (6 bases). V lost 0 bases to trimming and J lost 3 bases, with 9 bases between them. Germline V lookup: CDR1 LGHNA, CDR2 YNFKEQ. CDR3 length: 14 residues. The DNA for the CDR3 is TGTGCCAGCAGCCAAGATCTCGGGGGCTACGAGCAGTACGTC. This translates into CASSQDLGGYEQYV.

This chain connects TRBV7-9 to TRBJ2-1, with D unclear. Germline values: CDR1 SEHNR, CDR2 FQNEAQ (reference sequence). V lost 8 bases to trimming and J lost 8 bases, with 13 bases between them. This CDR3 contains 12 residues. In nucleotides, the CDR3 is TGTGCCAGCTTCAGGTTTAACGATGAGCAGTTCTTC. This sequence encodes CASFRFNDEQFF.

Here the CDR3 reads CAISVTEETQYF. The CDR3 DNA follows: TGTGCCATCAGTGTTACGGAAGAGACCCAGTACTTC. The V and J genes are TRBV10-3 and TRBJ2-5; no clear D. The V gene lost 4 bases and the J gene lost 3 bases, with 6 bases spanning the gap. Germline V gives CDR1 ENHRY, CDR2 SYGVKD. This CDR3 has 12 residues.

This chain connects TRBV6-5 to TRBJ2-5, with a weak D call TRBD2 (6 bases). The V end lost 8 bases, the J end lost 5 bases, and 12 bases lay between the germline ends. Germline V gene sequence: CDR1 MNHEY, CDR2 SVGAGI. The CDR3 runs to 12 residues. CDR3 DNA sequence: TGTGCCAGCGGGAGGTCCTACGAGACCCAGTACTTC. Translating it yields CASGRSYETQYF.

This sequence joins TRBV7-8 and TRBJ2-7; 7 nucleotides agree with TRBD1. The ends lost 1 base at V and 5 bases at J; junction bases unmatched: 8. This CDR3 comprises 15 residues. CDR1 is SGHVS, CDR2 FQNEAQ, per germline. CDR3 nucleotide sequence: TGTGCCAGCAGCTTAGGGACAGGCAGTGGGCACGAGCAGTACTTC. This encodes CASSLGTGSGHEQYF.

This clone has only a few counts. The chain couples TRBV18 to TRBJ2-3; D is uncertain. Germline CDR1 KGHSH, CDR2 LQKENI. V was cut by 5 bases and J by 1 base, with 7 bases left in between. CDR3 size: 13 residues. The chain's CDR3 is CASSSRGTDTQYF. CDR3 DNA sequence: TGTGCCAGCTCATCCCGGGGCACAGATACGCAGTATTTT.

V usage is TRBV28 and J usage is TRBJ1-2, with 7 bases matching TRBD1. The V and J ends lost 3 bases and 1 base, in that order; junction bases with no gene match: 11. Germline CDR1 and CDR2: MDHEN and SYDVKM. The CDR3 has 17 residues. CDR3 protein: CASSFAGTALNNYGYTF. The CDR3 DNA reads TGTGCCAGCAGTTTCGCCGGGACAGCGCTTAATAACTATGGCTACACCTTC.

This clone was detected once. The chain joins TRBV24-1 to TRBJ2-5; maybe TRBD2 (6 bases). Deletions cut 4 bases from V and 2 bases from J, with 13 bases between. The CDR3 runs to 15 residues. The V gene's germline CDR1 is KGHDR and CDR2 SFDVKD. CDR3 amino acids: CATSEGGRGQETQYF. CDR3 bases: TGTGCCACCAGTGAGGGGGGACGGGGGCAAGAGACCCAGTACTTC.

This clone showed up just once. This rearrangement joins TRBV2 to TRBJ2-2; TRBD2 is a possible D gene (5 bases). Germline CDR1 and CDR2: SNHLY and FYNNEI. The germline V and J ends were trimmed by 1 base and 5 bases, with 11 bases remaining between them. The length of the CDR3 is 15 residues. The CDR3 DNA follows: TGTGCCAGCAGTGAAGTCGCGGGCATGACCGGGGAGCTGTTTTTT. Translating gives CASSEVAGMTGELFF.

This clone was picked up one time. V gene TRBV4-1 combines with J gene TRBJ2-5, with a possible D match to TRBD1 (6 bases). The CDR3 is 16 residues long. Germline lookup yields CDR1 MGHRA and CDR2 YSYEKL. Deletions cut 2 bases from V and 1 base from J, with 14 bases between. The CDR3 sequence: CASSQSHAGAQETQYF. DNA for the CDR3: TGCGCCAGCAGCCAATCCCATGCAGGGGCCCAAGAGACCCAGTACTTC.

Here the CDR3 DNA reads TGTGCCAGCAGCTTGTTGGGACTAGGTGAATACGAGCAGTACTTC. Translating gives CASSLLGLGEYEQYF. The J gene is TRBJ2-7, the V gene TRBV5-4; 8 bases agree with TRBD2. The V and J ends lost 1 base and 4 bases, in that order; junction bases with no gene match: 7. The CDR3 length is 15 residues. Germline CDR1 SGHNT, CDR2 YYREEE (reference sequence).

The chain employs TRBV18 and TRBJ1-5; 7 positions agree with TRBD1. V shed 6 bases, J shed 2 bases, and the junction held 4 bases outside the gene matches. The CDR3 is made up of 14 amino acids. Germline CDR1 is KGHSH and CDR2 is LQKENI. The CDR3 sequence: CASSTGTGNQPQHF. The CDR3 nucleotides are TGTGCCAGCTCGACCGGGACAGGCAATCAGCCCCAGCATTTT.

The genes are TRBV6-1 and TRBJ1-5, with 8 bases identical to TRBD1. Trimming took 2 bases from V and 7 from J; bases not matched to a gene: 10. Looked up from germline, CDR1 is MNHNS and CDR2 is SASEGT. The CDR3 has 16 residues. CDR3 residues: CASSERGTGRGQPQHF. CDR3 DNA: TGTGCCAGCAGTGAAAGGGGGACAGGCAGGGGGCAGCCCCAGCATTTT.

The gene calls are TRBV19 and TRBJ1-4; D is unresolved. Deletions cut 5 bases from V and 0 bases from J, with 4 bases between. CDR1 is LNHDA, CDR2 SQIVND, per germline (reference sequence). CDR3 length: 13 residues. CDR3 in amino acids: CASSRATNEKLFF. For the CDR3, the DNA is TGTGCCAGTAGTCGGGCAACTAATGAAAAACTGTTTTTT.

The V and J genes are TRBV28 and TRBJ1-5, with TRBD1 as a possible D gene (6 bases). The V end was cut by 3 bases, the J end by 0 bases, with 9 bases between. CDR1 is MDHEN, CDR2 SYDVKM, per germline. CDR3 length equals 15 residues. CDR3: CASSFWTDSNQPQHF. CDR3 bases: TGTGCCAGCAGTTTCTGGACAGATAGCAATCAGCCCCAGCATTTT.

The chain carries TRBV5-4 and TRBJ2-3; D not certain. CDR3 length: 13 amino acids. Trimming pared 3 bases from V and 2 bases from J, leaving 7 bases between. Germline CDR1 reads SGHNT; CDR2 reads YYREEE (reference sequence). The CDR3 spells CASSWAATDTQYF. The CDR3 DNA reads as TGTGCCAGCAGCTGGGCTGCCACAGATACGCAGTATTTT.

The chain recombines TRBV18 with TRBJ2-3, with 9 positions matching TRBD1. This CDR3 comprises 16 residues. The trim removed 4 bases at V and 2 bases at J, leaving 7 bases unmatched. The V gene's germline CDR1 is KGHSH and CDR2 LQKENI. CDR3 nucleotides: TGTGCCAGCTCACGAACACAGGGGGCCCCCACAGATACGCAGTATTTT. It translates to CASSRTQGAPTDTQYF. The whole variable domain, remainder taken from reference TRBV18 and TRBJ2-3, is NAGVMQNPRHLVRRRGQEARLRCSPMKGHSHVYWYRQLPEEGLKFMVYLQKENIIDESGMPKERFSAEFPKEGPSILRIQQVVRGDSAAYFCASSRTQGAPTDTQYFGPGTRLTVL.

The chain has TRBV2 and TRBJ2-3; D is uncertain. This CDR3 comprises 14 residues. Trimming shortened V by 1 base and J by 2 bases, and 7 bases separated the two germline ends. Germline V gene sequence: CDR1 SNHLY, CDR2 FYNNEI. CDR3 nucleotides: TGTGCCAGCAGTGAAGTTCCCTTCACAGATACGCAGTATTTT. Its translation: CASSEVPFTDTQYF.